This T cell receptor beta chain was profiled in a study of shared clonotypes between healthy human individuals. Broader study findings: Sampling involved blood alone; tissue repertoires likely differ. Naive subsets typically showed greater estimated richness than memory subsets. The diversity represented, both genetic and in exposure history, was limited by few donors.

Losses at the gene ends were 1 base for V and 5 bases for J; bases not matched to a gene: 7. This CDR3 region has 16 residues. The germline gives CDR1 MNHEY, CDR2 SVGAGI. Clones were read by immunoSEQ multiplex PCR, and TCRdb kept only the in-frame ones, dropping some. The sample yields millions of clones, just over 90% seen once. CD45RO-negative, CCR7-positively selected cells formed the naive CD8 fraction, excluding terminally differentiated effector memory CD45RA+ cells. This clone was seen a single time. The antigen is unknown. This TCR derives from a man aged 18 to 30 in good health. Some clones in this sample may be carry-over from other donors' samples. Sequencing was done on a sample of naive CD8+ T cells from PBMCs. The chain combines TRBV6-5 with TRBJ2-1; the match to TRBD2 covers 8 bases. CDR3 sequence reads: CASSYFPAGEDNEQFF. In DNA, the CDR3 is TGTGCCAGCAGTTACTTCCCAGCGGGAGAGGACAATGAGCAGTTCTTC.